These 27 T cell receptor beta chains originate from one sample sequenced in a study of blood T cell repertoires in COVID-19 (TCRdb year 2020). Libraries were built with the immunoSEQ multiplex PCR assay. Held by TCRdb, this immuneACCESS table contains in-frame sequences only and omits some clones. Under half of the omission traces to an unresolved V gene where checked; the cause of the rest is unknown. The sample contains approximately 190,000 clones, more than 65% of them found a single time. Around 7% of the sample lies in the top ten. Sequences were obtained from PBMCs or T cells enriched from blood (not recorded which). The receptor set was obtained from a man aged 35-49 years who had recovered from COVID-19.

V is TRBV5-1 and J is TRBJ1-1; TRBD1 agrees at 7 bases. Germline-derived CDR1 and CDR2 are SGHRS and YFSETQ. The CDR3 is 16 residues long. The V segment lost 2 bases and the J segment 0 bases; nucleotides outside the gene matches: 7. The CDR3: CASSFGDRSVNTEAFF. The CDR3 DNA reads as TGCGCCAGCAGCTTTGGGGACAGATCAGTGAACACTGAAGCTTTCTTT.

J is TRBJ1-1 and V is TRBV29-1, with a weak D call TRBD1 (5 bases). The germline gives CDR1 SQVTM, CDR2 ANQGSEA. Between the trimmed V and J ends, which lost 4 bases and 8 bases, there was a span of 17 bases. This CDR3 has 13 amino acids. The CDR3 region has the DNA TGCAGCGTTGCGGGAGGGGAACCCCACGAAGCTTTCTTT. It specifies CSVAGGEPHEAFF.

This clone was found once. The chain recombines TRBV6-1 with TRBJ1-2; no reliable D call. This CDR3 has 13 amino acids. V lost 3 bases, J lost 8 bases, and 13 bases lay in between. Germline CDR1 is MNHNS and CDR2 is SASEGT. CDR3 amino acids: CASSETPGSGYTF. DNA of the CDR3: TGTGCCAGCAGTGAGACTCCCGGCTCCGGCTACACCTTC.

The rearrangement links TRBV21-1 to TRBJ2-7; the DNA was not compared with TRBD1, the D call given in the table. TRBV21-1 is marked as a pseudogene. The CDR3 consists of 22 residues. CDR3: CASSKVKVEERDRLNGGYEQYF. CDR3 bases: TGTGCCAGCAGCAAAGTAAAGGTTGAGGAAAGAGACAGGTTAAACGGTGGGTACGAGCAGTACTTC.

The chain is built from TRBV15 and TRBJ1-1; no clear D. Trimming removed 5 bases at V and 0 bases at J, with 10 bases between. The germline gives CDR1 LNHNV, CDR2 YYDKDF (reference sequence). The CDR3 has 14 residues. The chain's CDR3 is CATSRTRMNTEAFF. The DNA for the CDR3 is TGTGCCACCAGCCGCACAAGAATGAACACTGAAGCTTTCTTT.

This clone was seen only a few times. The chain combines TRBV18 with TRBJ1-1; TRBD1 is a possible D gene (6 bases). Between the trimmed V and J ends, which lost 5 bases and 9 bases, there was a span of 16 bases. The CDR3 runs 13 residues. The germline CDR1 and CDR2 sequences are KGHSH and LQKENI. CDR3 nucleotides: TGTGCCAGCTCAATGGACAGCCCTTCTAAAGCTTTCTTT. Amino acids: CASSMDSPSKAFF.

V and J are TRBV5-1 and TRBJ2-5, with a possible D match to TRBD1 (5 bases). CDR1 SGHRS and CDR2 YFSETQ come from the germline V gene. V was cut by 1 base and J by 5 bases, with 21 bases left in between. The CDR3 totals 17 residues. The CDR3 DNA reads TGCGCCAGCAGCTTGCCCCTGACAGAGACCGGTTGGGAGACCCAGTACTTC. Translation gives CASSLPLTETGWETQYF.

This chain uses TRBV7-9 with TRBJ1-2, with TRBD1 as a possible D gene (6 bases). V lost 4 bases and J 4 bases, leaving 13 bases between the germline ends. Germline CDR1 is SEHNR and CDR2 is FQNEAQ (reference sequence). The CDR3 is 14 amino acids. CDR3 sequence reads: CASSSPTGFYGYTF. The CDR3 DNA sequence: TGTGCCAGCAGCTCCCCTACAGGGTTCTATGGCTACACCTTC.

In this sample, this clone turned up once. The chain carries TRBV10-3 and TRBJ1-4; 10 positions agree with TRBD1. CDR3 length: 14 amino acids. After removal of 0 bases from V and 9 bases from J, the junction contained 1 base not matched to a gene. CDR1 is ENHRY and CDR2 is SYGVKD in the germline V gene. Here the CDR3 reads CAISESGQGKKLFF. In nucleotides, the CDR3 is TGTGCCATCAGTGAGTCGGGACAGGGGAAAAAACTGTTTTTT.

The chain employs TRBV5-1 and TRBJ1-1; perhaps TRBD1 as D (5 bases). This CDR3 is built from 16 residues. Trimming shortened V by 0 bases and J by 1 base, and 13 bases separated the two germline ends. Germline V lookup: CDR1 SGHRS, CDR2 YFSETQ. CDR3 in DNA: TGCGCCAGCAGCTTGGATCCCACAGGCACGAACACTGAAGCTTTCTTT. This translates into CASSLDPTGTNTEAFF.

The chain combines TRBV5-1 with TRBJ1-2; TRBD1 is a possible D gene (5 bases). CDR3 length equals 12 residues. Deletions cut 7 bases from V and 5 bases from J, with 12 bases between. Germline V gene data show CDR1 as SGHRS and CDR2 as YFSETQ. The CDR3 region is CASQGAGYGYTF. The CDR3 DNA is TGCGCCAGCCAAGGGGCCGGGTATGGCTACACCTTC. The variable domain in full, completed from reference TRBV5-1 and TRBJ1-2, reads KAGVTQTPRYLIKTRGQQVTLSCSPISGHRSVSWYQQTPGQGLQFLFEYFSETQRNKGNFPGRFSGRQFSNSRSEMNVSTLELGDSALYLCASQGAGYGYTFGSGTRLTVV.

This chain uses TRBV29-1 with TRBJ2-5; no reliable D call. The CDR3 is 10 residues long. Germline V gene lookup returns CDR1 SQVTM and CDR2 ANQGSEA. Trimming stripped 2 bases from V and 5 bases from J, with 3 bases between. The CDR3 coding sequence is TGCAGCGTTGAACTGGAGACCCAGTACTTC. The encoded protein is CSVELETQYF.

This chain uses TRBV9 with TRBJ2-3; 11 bases agree with TRBD2. The CDR3 has 19 amino acids. The V segment lost 0 bases and the J segment 2 bases; nucleotides outside the gene matches: 11. Per germline, CDR1 SGDLS and CDR2 YYNGEE. CDR3 sequence reads: CASSVEGLAANFFTDTQYF. In nucleotides, the CDR3 is TGTGCCAGCAGCGTAGAGGGACTAGCGGCTAATTTTTTCACAGATACGCAGTATTTT.

This chain uses TRBV15 with TRBJ2-2, with 11 bases aligning to TRBD1. The CDR3 sequence is 15 residues long. Germline V gene sequence: CDR1 LNHNV, CDR2 YYDKDF (reference sequence). J lost 7 bases, V lost 0 bases, and 1 base had no gene match. The CDR3 protein is CATSRDGTGGGELFF. CDR3 nucleotide sequence: TGTGCCACCAGCAGAGATGGGACAGGGGGCGGGGAGCTGTTTTTT.

This clone occurred a few times. The chain couples TRBV28 to TRBJ1-2; a weak D match, TRBD1 (6 bases). The CDR3 covers 14 residues. V was clipped by 6 bases and J by 3 bases, with 14 bases between them. Per the germline V gene, CDR1 is MDHEN and CDR2 is SYDVKM. CDR3 sequence reads: CASSRGAGDYGYTF. CDR3 DNA sequence: TGTGCCAGCAGCAGGGGCGCCGGGGACTATGGCTACACCTTC.

CDR3 amino acids: CASSQESGGANEQFF. The CDR3 coding sequence is TGTGCCAGCAGCCAAGAAAGCGGGGGGGCCAATGAGCAGTTCTTC. V is TRBV4-2 and J is TRBJ2-1; 10 nucleotides agree with TRBD2. The germline gives CDR1 LGHNA, CDR2 YNFKEQ. Unmatched junction bases numbered 2, after V lost 0 bases and J lost 6 bases. The CDR3 is made up of 15 amino acids.

The chain is built from TRBV7-9 and TRBJ1-5, with D unclear. The CDR3 runs 13 residues. Germline CDR1 SEHNR, CDR2 FQNEAQ (reference sequence). Trimming removed 0 bases from V and 4 bases from J, with 4 bases in between. As DNA, the CDR3 is TGTGCCAGCAGCTTAGCCAGTAATCAGCCCCAGCATTTT. Amino acids: CASSLASNQPQHF. Full variable domain (outside the CDR3, taken from reference TRBV7-9 and TRBJ1-5): DTGVSQNPRHKITKRGQNVTFRCDPISEHNRLYWYRQTLGQGPEFLTYFQNEAQLEKSRLLSDRFSAERPKGSFSTLEIQRTEQGDSAMYLCASSLASNQPQHFGDGTRLSIL.

The chain has TRBV6-5 and TRBJ1-3, with TRBD1 as a possible D gene (5 bases). V was cut by 4 bases and J by 2 bases, with 6 bases left in between. This CDR3 region has 13 residues. In germline, CDR1 is MNHEY, CDR2 SVGAGI. The CDR3 DNA follows: TGTGCCAGCAGTTCAGGGCCTGGAAACACCATATATTTT. It specifies CASSSGPGNTIYF.

As regards this clone: The same CDR3 is also encoded by other DNA sequences in this sample. J is TRBJ1-3 and V is TRBV10-3; D possibly corresponds to TRBD1 (6 bases). This CDR3 contains 12 residues. Germline-derived CDR1 and CDR2 are ENHRY and SYGVKD. The ends were cut back, 8 bases at V and 1 base at J, with 6 bases in the middle. CDR3 region: CAIQGSGNTIYF. The CDR3 coding sequence is TGTGCCATCCAGGGGTCTGGAAACACCATATATTTT.

V gene TRBV7-9 combines with J gene TRBJ2-1; TRBD2 might be the D (7 bases). This CDR3 contains 16 residues. Trimming stripped 4 bases from V and 0 bases from J, with 13 bases between. CDR1 and CDR2 (germline): SEHNR, FQNEAQ (reference sequence). The CDR3 reads CASSSSRGASYNEQFF. CDR3 coding DNA: TGTGCCAGCAGCTCCAGCCGGGGGGCCTCCTACAATGAGCAGTTCTTC.

This clone showed up just once. This chain links TRBV11-2 with TRBJ2-3; 9 bases line up with TRBD2. Germline-derived CDR1 and CDR2 are SGHAT and FQNNGV. The CDR3 consists of 16 residues. The V and J ends lost 5 bases and 7 bases, in that order; junction bases with no gene match: 13. The CDR3 DNA reads TGTGCCAGCAGCCGTTGGGGGAGCGGGGGGTTAAATACGCAGTATTTT. Encoded protein: CASSRWGSGGLNTQYF.

The V call is TRBV30, the J call TRBJ1-4; TRBD1 matches 8 bases. This CDR3 spans 13 amino acids. Germline V CDR1 and CDR2: GTSNPN, SVGIG (reference sequence). V shed 1 base, J shed 7 bases, and the junction held 2 bases outside the gene matches. CDR3: CAWSAGGTEKLFF. The CDR3 DNA reads as TGTGCCTGGAGTGCAGGGGGCACTGAAAAACTGTTTTTT.

This chain uses TRBV6-5 with TRBJ1-6; unclear D gene. The V end was cut by 4 bases, the J end by 6 bases, with 4 bases between. Germline V gene data show CDR1 as MNHEY and CDR2 as SVGAGI. There are 12 residues in the CDR3. Here the CDR3 reads CASSSVNSPLHF. For the CDR3, the DNA is TGTGCCAGCAGTTCAGTTAATTCACCCCTCCACTTT.

The genes are TRBV6-6 and TRBJ1-1; D is undetermined. V lost 4 bases and J lost 5, with 8 bases in between. Germline V gives CDR1 MNHNY, CDR2 SVGAGI (reference sequence). The CDR3 is made up of 12 amino acids. CDR3: CASSWSQTEAFF. CDR3 nucleotides: TGTGCCAGCAGTTGGAGTCAAACTGAAGCTTTCTTT.

The chain couples TRBV19 to TRBJ1-1; no definite D call. Germline loops: CDR1 LNHDA, CDR2 SQIVND (reference sequence). The V end lost 1 base, the J end lost 1 base, and 10 bases lay between the germline ends. The CDR3 loop spans 15 amino acids. CDR3 nucleotide sequence: TGTGCCAGTAGTATAGGAGGAACCCGGAACACTGAAGCTTTCTTT. Translation gives CASSIGGTRNTEAFF.

The chain combines TRBV6-4 with TRBJ2-2; perhaps TRBD2 as D (6 bases). Germline lookup yields CDR1 MRHNA and CDR2 SNTAGT. This CDR3 contains 15 residues. Trimming removed 6 bases from V and 4 bases from J, with 15 bases in between. CDR3: CASSSGGEGTGELFF. The CDR3 DNA reads TGTGCCAGCAGCTCCGGGGGTGAGGGCACCGGGGAGCTGTTTTTT.

The CDR3 loop is CASSLEDRGYGYTF. The DNA for the CDR3 is TGTGCCAGCAGCTTAGAGGACAGGGGGTATGGCTACACCTTC. This rearrangement joins TRBV7-9 to TRBJ1-2; 10 bases are shared with TRBD1. V lost 1 base to trimming and J lost 5 bases; unmatched junction nucleotides: 1. This CDR3 comprises 14 residues. Germline CDR1 reads SEHNR; CDR2 reads FQNEAQ (reference sequence).